The rows below give T cell receptor beta chains drawn from one sample of a study of T cell responses to AZD1222 COVID-19 vaccine. Clones were read by immunoSEQ multiplex PCR, and TCRdb kept only the in-frame ones, dropping some. This table holds just under 85,000 clones, roughly nine tenths found once. The material sequenced was peripheral blood, taken on day 0 of AZD1222 vaccination. Receptors originate from an adult in good health. CDR3s include the opening cysteine and the closing phenylalanine or tryptophan. Each record gives: D gene, V gene, clone size, J gene, CDR3 length, CDR3 protein, CDR3 DNA. A D gene is named only where the DNA matches it firmly. The listing skips clone size in some rows; elsewhere it reads once, few, many or a size class.

d_gene: -
v_gene: TRBV27
abundance: -
j_gene: TRBJ2-2
len: 16
CDR3aa: CASTQGSGVPTGELFF
CDR3nt: TGTGCCAGCACTCAGGGGAGCGGGGTCCCCACCGGGGAGCTGTTTTTT

d_gene: -
v_gene: TRBV13
abundance: -
j_gene: TRBJ2-1
len: 14
CDR3aa: CASSSSRGKDEQFF
CDR3nt: TGTGCCAGCAGCTCCTCCAGGGGTAAGGATGAGCAGTTCTTC

d_gene: -
v_gene: TRBV19
abundance: -
j_gene: TRBJ1-2
len: 14
CDR3aa: CASRTGTPTDGYTF
CDR3nt: TGTGCCAGTAGGACTGGGACGCCCACGGATGGCTACACCTTC

d_gene: TRBD1
v_gene: TRBV28
abundance: -
j_gene: TRBJ1-2
len: 18
CDR3aa: CASSLRGRQGASNYGYTF
CDR3nt: TGTGCCAGCAGTTTAAGGGGCCGACAGGGGGCCAGTAACTATGGCTACACCTTC

d_gene: -
v_gene: TRBV5-4
abundance: few
j_gene: TRBJ2-5
len: 15
CDR3aa: CASSLGGSFQETQYF
CDR3nt: TGTGCCAGCAGCCTCGGGGGATCCTTCCAAGAGACCCAGTACTTC

d_gene: TRBD1
v_gene: TRBV7-9
abundance: once
j_gene: TRBJ1-5
len: 16
CDR3aa: CASSDTDRGRTQPQHF
CDR3nt: TGTGCCAGCAGCGACACTGACAGGGGGCGAACACAGCCCCAGCATTTT

d_gene: -
v_gene: TRBV3-1/TRBV3-2
abundance: -
j_gene: TRBJ2-3
len: 13
CDR3aa: CASSQGGTDTQYF
CDR3nt: TGTGCCAGCAGCCAAGGGGGAACAGATACGCAGTATTTT

d_gene: -
v_gene: TRBV28
abundance: -
j_gene: TRBJ2-5
len: 16
CDR3aa: CASSTNPGTVKETQYF
CDR3nt: TGTGCCAGCAGTACAAATCCCGGGACGGTGAAAGAGACCCAGTACTTC

d_gene: TRBD1
v_gene: TRBV6-1
abundance: -
j_gene: TRBJ2-2
len: 16
CDR3aa: CASSEPGDRVTGELFF
CDR3nt: TGTGCCAGCAGTGAACCCGGAGACAGGGTAACCGGGGAGCTGTTTTTT

d_gene: -
v_gene: TRBV19
abundance: -
j_gene: TRBJ1-2
len: 14
CDR3aa: CASGLGKGLYGYTF
CDR3nt: TGTGCCAGTGGACTGGGGAAGGGGCTCTATGGCTACACCTTC

d_gene: TRBD1
v_gene: TRBV7-2
abundance: -
j_gene: TRBJ1-2
len: 15
CDR3aa: CASSLTRDRPYGYTF
CDR3nt: TGTGCCAGCAGCTTAACCAGGGACAGACCTTATGGCTACACCTTC

d_gene: -
v_gene: TRBV27
abundance: once
j_gene: TRBJ2-3
len: 14
CDR3aa: CASSTGLSTDTQYF
CDR3nt: TGTGCCAGCAGTACGGGACTCAGCACAGATACGCAGTATTTT

d_gene: -
v_gene: TRBV6-5
abundance: -
j_gene: TRBJ1-6
len: 13
CDR3aa: CASGSRINSPLHF
CDR3nt: TGTGCCAGCGGGTCCCGAATCAATTCACCCCTCCACTTT

d_gene: -
v_gene: TRBV6-2/TRBV6-3
abundance: once
j_gene: TRBJ2-1
len: 14
CDR3aa: CASSSKRVENEQFF
CDR3nt: TGTGCCAGCAGCTCGAAAAGGGTTGAAAATGAGCAGTTCTTC

d_gene: -
v_gene: TRBV2
abundance: -
j_gene: TRBJ1-2
len: 15
CDR3aa: CASSASNKQLYGYTF
CDR3nt: TGTGCCAGCAGCGCCTCGAACAAACAGCTCTATGGCTACACCTTC

d_gene: -
v_gene: TRBV19
abundance: -
j_gene: TRBJ1-2
len: 14
CDR3aa: CASSRDLASYGYTF
CDR3nt: TGTGCCAGTAGTCGGGACTTAGCTTCCTATGGCTACACCTTC

d_gene: -
v_gene: TRBV24-1
abundance: -
j_gene: TRBJ2-2
len: 15
CDR3aa: CATSDFRTYTGELFF
CDR3nt: TGTGCCACCAGTGATTTTCGCACTTACACCGGGGAGCTGTTTTTT

d_gene: -
v_gene: TRBV6-5
abundance: -
j_gene: TRBJ1-1
len: 15
CDR3aa: CASWTGAYMNTEAFF
CDR3nt: TGTGCCAGCTGGACGGGGGCCTACATGAACACTGAAGCTTTCTTT

d_gene: -
v_gene: TRBV5-5
abundance: -
j_gene: TRBJ2-7
len: 14
CDR3aa: CASSWRDSPYEQYF
CDR3nt: TGTGCCAGCAGCTGGCGGGACAGTCCCTACGAGCAGTACTTC

d_gene: -
v_gene: TRBV15
abundance: -
j_gene: TRBJ2-7
len: 17
CDR3aa: CATSRDRGRPKPYEQYF
CDR3nt: TGTGCCACCAGCAGAGATCGGGGCAGACCGAAACCCTACGAGCAGTACTTC

d_gene: -
v_gene: TRBV5-6
abundance: -
j_gene: TRBJ1-1
len: 15
CDR3aa: CASRYSGALNTEAFF
CDR3nt: TGTGCCAGCAGATACTCAGGGGCTTTGAACACTGAAGCTTTCTTT

d_gene: -
v_gene: TRBV12-5
abundance: -
j_gene: TRBJ2-2
len: 14
CDR3aa: CASGLTGFGGELFF
CDR3nt: TGTGCTAGTGGTTTGACGGGGTTCGGCGGGGAGCTGTTTTTT

d_gene: -
v_gene: TRBV2
abundance: -
j_gene: TRBJ1-5
len: 13
CDR3aa: CASSEHASQPQHF
CDR3nt: TGTGCCAGCAGTGAACATGCGAGTCAGCCCCAGCATTTT

d_gene: -
v_gene: TRBV19
abundance: -
j_gene: TRBJ2-1
len: 11
CDR3aa: CASSSRVEQFF
CDR3nt: TGTGCCAGTAGTTCCCGGGTTGAGCAGTTCTTC

d_gene: -
v_gene: TRBV11-2
abundance: -
j_gene: TRBJ1-3
len: 14
CDR3aa: CASSLGGPGNTIYF
CDR3nt: TGTGCCAGCAGCTTAGGGGGACCTGGAAACACCATATATTTT

d_gene: -
v_gene: TRBV6-6
abundance: -
j_gene: TRBJ2-3
len: 11
CDR3aa: CASSSFHTQYF
CDR3nt: TGTGCCAGCAGTTCCTTTCATACGCAGTATTTT

d_gene: -
v_gene: TRBV7-9
abundance: -
j_gene: TRBJ1-1
len: 13
CDR3aa: CASSPVGAGEAFF
CDR3nt: TGTGCCAGCAGCCCCGTCGGGGCCGGTGAAGCTTTCTTT

d_gene: -
v_gene: TRBV19
abundance: -
j_gene: TRBJ1-1
len: 16
CDR3aa: CASSPWEGQMNTEAFF
CDR3nt: TGTGCCAGTAGTCCGTGGGAAGGGCAGATGAACACTGAAGCTTTCTTT

d_gene: -
v_gene: TRBV7-9
abundance: -
j_gene: TRBJ1-5
len: 13
CDR3aa: CASSFGGGQPQHF
CDR3nt: TGTGCCAGCAGCTTCGGGGGAGGGCAGCCCCAGCATTTT

d_gene: TRBD1
v_gene: TRBV28
abundance: -
j_gene: TRBJ1-5
len: 13
CDR3aa: CASSYRGNQPQHF
CDR3nt: TGTGCCAGCAGTTACAGGGGAAACCAGCCCCAGCATTTT

d_gene: -
v_gene: TRBV20-1
abundance: -
j_gene: TRBJ1-1
len: 11
CDR3aa: CSARAPTEAFF
CDR3nt: TGCAGTGCTAGAGCTCCGACTGAAGCTTTCTTT

d_gene: -
v_gene: TRBV2
abundance: -
j_gene: TRBJ2-5
len: 11
CDR3aa: CASSEGETQYF
CDR3nt: TGTGCCAGCAGTGAGGGGGAGACCCAGTACTTC